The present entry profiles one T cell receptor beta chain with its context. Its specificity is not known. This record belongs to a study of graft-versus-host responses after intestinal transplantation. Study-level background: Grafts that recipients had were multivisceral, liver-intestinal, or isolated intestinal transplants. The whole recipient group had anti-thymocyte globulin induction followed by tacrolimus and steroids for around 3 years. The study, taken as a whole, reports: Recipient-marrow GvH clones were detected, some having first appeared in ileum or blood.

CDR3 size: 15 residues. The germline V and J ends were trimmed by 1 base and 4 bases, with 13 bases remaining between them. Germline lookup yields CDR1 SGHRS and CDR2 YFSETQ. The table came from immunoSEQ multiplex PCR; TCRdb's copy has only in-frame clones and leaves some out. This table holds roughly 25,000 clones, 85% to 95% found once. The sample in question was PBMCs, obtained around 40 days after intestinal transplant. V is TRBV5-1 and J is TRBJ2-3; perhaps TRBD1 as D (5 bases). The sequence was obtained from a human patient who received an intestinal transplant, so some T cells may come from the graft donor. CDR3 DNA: TGCGCCAGCAGCTTGATGAGGCAGGGCGCAGATACGCAGTATTTT. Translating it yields CASSLMRQGADTQYF.